Following are 3 T cell receptor beta chains from one sample sequenced in a study of blood T cell repertoires in COVID-19. The data were produced by immunoSEQ multiplex PCR, yet TCRdb's version contains in-frame clones alone and is incomplete. The sample includes approximately 75,000 clones, roughly 84% of them seen just once. The sequenced sample was peripheral blood. The receptors were sampled from a man aged 25 to 40 with COVID-19, enrolled during active disease.

V is TRBV6-6 and J is TRBJ1-6, with 7 nucleotides matching TRBD1. This CDR3 has 17 residues. Germline lookup yields CDR1 MNHNY and CDR2 SVGAGI (reference sequence). Trimming removed 5 bases from V and 4 bases from J; junction bases left unmatched: 11. The CDR3 reads CASSLFLRDSYNSPLHF. The CDR3 bases are TGTGCCAGCAGTCTATTCCTCCGGGACAGTTATAATTCACCCCTCCACTTT.

In this sample, this clone turned up once. This sequence joins TRBV9 and TRBJ1-2, with 7 bases that match TRBD1. CDR1 and CDR2 (germline): SGDLS, YYNGEE. CDR3 length equals 13 residues. V was clipped by 5 bases and J by 8 bases; unmatched bases: 9. CDR3 nucleotide sequence: TGTGCCAGCAGTGCCGGGACAGCTGGGGGCTACACCTTC. Protein product: CASSAGTAGGYTF.

A remark on this clone: Other DNA sequences in the same sample also yield this CDR3. The chain links TRBV7-9 to TRBJ2-7, with D maybe TRBD2 (6 bases). The germline V and J ends were trimmed by 1 base and 1 base, with 14 bases remaining between them. Germline V gene sequence: CDR1 SEHNR, CDR2 FQNEAQ (reference sequence). The CDR3 consists of 16 residues. For the CDR3, the DNA is TGTGCCAGCAGCTTAGGGGGAGGTGGGGGGTCCTACGAGCAGTACTTC. Encoded protein: CASSLGGGGGSYEQYF.